This record looks at one T cell receptor (beta chain) sequence and its context. The sample belongs to a study of blood T cell repertoires in COVID-19. Across the whole study: The study drew acute and convalescent COVID-19 samples from the United States, Italy and Spain.

The V gene lost 1 base and the J gene lost 1 base, with 6 bases spanning the gap. The CDR3 is 14 amino acids. The germline gives CDR1 SGHDT, CDR2 YYEEEE. As originally analysed: Quantification of nucleated cells was approximated via reference gene primer amplification. Profiling relied on immunoSEQ multiplex PCR, and the TCRdb table lists in-frame clones only, not all of them. V and J calls and clone size follow that table, whereas D and trimming were derived from the DNA. The sample records some 56,000 clones, approximately 81% being singletons. The source is a woman aged 80 or older with acute or convalescent COVID-19. The chain joins TRBV5-6 to TRBJ1-3, with D hard to call. Input material: peripheral blood. The CDR3 nucleotides are TGTGCCAGCAGCTTGCTGAGATCTGGAAACACCATATATTTT. Translation: CASSLLRSGNTIYF.